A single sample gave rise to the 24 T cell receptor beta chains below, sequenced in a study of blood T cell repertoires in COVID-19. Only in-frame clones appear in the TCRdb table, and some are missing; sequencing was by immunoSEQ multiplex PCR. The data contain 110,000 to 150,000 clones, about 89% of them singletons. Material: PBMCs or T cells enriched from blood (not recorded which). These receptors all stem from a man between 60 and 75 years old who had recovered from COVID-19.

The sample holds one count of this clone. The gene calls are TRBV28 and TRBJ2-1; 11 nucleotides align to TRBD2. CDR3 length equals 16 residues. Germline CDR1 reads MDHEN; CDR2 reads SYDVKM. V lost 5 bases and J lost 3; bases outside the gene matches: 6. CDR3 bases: TGTGCCAGCAGTCCGGCTAGCGGGGGGTTCTACAATGAGCAGTTCTTC. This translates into CASSPASGGFYNEQFF.

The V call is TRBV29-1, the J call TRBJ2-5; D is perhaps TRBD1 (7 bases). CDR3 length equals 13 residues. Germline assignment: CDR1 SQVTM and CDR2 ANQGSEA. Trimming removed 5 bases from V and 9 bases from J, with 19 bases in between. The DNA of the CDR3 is TGCAGCGTTTCGGGGGTGCAGGGGGTCGCCCAGTACTTC. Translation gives CSVSGVQGVAQYF.

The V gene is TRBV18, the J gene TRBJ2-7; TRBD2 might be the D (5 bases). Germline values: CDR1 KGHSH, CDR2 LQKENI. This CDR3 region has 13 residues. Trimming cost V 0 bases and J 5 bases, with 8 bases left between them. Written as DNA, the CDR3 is TGTGCCAGCTCACCACCTAGAGGGCACGAGCAGTACTTC. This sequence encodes CASSPPRGHEQYF.

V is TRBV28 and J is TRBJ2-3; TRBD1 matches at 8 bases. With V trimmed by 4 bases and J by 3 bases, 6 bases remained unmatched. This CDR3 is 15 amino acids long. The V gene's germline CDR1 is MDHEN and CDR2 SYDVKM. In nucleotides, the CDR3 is TGTGCCAGCAGTTCAGGGGGCGGTGGTACAGATACGCAGTATTTT. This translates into CASSSGGGGTDTQYF.

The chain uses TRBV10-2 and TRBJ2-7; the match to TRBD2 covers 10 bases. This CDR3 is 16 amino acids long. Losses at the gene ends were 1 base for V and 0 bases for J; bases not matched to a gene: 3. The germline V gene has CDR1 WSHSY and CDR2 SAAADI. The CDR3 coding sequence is TGCGCCAGCAGTGAGTTGGGACTAGCGAGCTCCTACGAGCAGTACTTC. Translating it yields CASSELGLASSYEQYF.

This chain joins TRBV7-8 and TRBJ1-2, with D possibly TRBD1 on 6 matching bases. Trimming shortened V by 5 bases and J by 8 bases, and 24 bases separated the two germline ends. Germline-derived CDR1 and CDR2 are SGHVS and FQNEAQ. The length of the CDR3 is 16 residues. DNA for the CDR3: TGTGCCAGCAGCCTTAAGGGGACGCAGGGGTTGGGCGGCTACACCTTC. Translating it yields CASSLKGTQGLGGYTF. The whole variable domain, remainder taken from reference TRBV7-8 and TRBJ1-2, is GAGVSQSPRYKVAKRGQDVALRCDPISGHVSLFWYQQALGQGPEFLTYFQNEAQLDKSGLPSDRFFAERPEGSVSTLKIQRTQQEDSAVYLCASSLKGTQGLGGYTFGSGTRLTVV.

In DNA, the CDR3 is TGTGCCAGCAGTGGACAGTTGGGTTCACCCCTCCACTTT. Translated: CASSGQLGSPLHF. The chain joins TRBV27 to TRBJ1-6; TRBD1 is a possible D gene (6 bases). Germline V gene sequence: CDR1 MNHEY, CDR2 SMNVEV (reference sequence). V was pared by 5 bases and J by 9 bases, with 11 bases between. This CDR3 spans 13 amino acids.

Here the CDR3 reads CASSLVGGLAEAFF. The CDR3 region has the DNA TGTGCCAGCAGCTTAGTTGGGGGCCTCGCTGAAGCTTTCTTT. V is TRBV7-9 and J is TRBJ1-1, with D perhaps TRBD1 (6 bases). The germline gives CDR1 SEHNR, CDR2 FQNEAQ (reference sequence). V was trimmed by 1 base and J by 6 bases, leaving 12 bases between them. This CDR3 contains 14 residues.

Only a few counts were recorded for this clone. The CDR3 reads CAISESGGTGELFF. The CDR3 DNA is TGTGCCATCAGTGAGTCCGGGGGAACCGGGGAGCTGTTTTTT. J is TRBJ2-2 and V is TRBV10-3; TRBD2 is a possible D gene (6 bases). The CDR3 contains 14 residues. In germline, CDR1 is ENHRY, CDR2 SYGVKD. V was shortened by 0 bases and J by 5 bases, with 7 bases between the two germline ends.

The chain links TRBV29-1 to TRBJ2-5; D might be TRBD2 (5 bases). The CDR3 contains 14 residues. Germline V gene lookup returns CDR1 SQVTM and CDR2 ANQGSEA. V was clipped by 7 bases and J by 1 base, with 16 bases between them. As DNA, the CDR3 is TGCAGCGCAAAATCCGGAAGCGGCCAAGAGACCCAGTACTTC. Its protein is CSAKSGSGQETQYF.

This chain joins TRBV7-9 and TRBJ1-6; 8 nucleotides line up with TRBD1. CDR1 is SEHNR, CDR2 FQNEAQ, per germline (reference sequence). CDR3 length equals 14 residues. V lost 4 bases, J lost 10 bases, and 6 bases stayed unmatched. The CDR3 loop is CASSSQGENSPLHF. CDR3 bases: TGTGCCAGCAGCTCACAGGGGGAAAACTCACCCCTCCACTTT.

CDR3 residues: CASSKTGTGNSPLHF. Here the CDR3 DNA reads TGTGCCAGCAGCAAAACCGGGACTGGTAATTCACCCCTCCACTTT. The chain employs TRBV5-4 and TRBJ1-6; possible D gene TRBD1, 5 bases. The V end lost 4 bases, the J end lost 6 bases, and 14 bases lay between the germline ends. Germline V gives CDR1 SGHNT, CDR2 YYREEE (reference sequence). The CDR3 length is 15 residues.

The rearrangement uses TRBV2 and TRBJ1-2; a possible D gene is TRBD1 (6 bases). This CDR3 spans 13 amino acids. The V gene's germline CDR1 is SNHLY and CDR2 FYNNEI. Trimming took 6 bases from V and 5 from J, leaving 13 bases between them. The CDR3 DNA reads TGTGCCAGCAGGCGGGGGGCGTTATATGGCTACACCTTC. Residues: CASRRGALYGYTF.

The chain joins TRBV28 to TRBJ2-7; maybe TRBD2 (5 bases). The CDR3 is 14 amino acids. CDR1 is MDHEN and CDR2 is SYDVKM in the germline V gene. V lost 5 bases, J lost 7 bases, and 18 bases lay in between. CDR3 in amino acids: CASSPPTRGGEQYF. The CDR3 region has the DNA TGTGCCAGCAGTCCGCCCACCAGAGGCGGGGAGCAGTACTTC.

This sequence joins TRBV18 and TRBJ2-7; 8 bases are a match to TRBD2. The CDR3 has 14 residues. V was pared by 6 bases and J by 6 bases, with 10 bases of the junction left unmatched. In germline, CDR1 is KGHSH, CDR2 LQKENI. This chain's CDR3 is CASSPPGGGLEQYF. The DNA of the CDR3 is TGTGCCAGCTCCCCCCCGGGGGGGGGACTCGAGCAGTACTTC.

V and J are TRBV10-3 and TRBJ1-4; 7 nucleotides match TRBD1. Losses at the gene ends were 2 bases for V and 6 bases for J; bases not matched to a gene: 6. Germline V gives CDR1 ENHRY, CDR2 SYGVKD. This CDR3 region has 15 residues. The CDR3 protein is CAISETGTVYEKLFF. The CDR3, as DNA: TGTGCCATCAGTGAGACCGGGACAGTTTATGAAAAACTGTTTTTT.

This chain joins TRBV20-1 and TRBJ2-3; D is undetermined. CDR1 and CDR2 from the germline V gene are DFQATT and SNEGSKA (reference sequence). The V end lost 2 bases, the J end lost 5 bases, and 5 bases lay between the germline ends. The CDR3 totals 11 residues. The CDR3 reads CSARRLDTQYF. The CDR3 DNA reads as TGCAGTGCTAGAAGACTAGATACGCAGTATTTT.

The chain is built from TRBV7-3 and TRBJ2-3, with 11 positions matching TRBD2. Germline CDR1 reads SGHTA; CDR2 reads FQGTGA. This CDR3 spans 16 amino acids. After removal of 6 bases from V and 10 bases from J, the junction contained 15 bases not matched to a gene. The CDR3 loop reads CASRPSGTSGNQAQYF. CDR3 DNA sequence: TGTGCCAGCAGACCCTCCGGGACTAGCGGTAATCAGGCGCAGTATTTT.

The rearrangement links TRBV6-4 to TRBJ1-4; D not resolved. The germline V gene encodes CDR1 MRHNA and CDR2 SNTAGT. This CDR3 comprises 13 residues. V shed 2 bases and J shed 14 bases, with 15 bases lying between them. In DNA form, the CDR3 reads TGTGCCAGCAGTGACGGTCCCCGGGGAACGCTGTTTTTT. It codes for CASSDGPRGTLFF.

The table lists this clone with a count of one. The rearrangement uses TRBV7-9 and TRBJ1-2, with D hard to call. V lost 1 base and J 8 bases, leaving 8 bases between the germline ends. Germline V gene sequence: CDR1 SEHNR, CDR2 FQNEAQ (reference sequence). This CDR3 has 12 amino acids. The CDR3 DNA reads TGTGCCAGCAGCTTAGAGCAGCGGGGCTACACCTTC. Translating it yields CASSLEQRGYTF.

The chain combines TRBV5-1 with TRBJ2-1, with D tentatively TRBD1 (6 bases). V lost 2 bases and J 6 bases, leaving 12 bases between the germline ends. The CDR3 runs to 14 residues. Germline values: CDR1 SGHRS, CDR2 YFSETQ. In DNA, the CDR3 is TGCGCCAGCAGCTTCAGGCCAGGGGCCAATGAGCAGTTCTTC. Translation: CASSFRPGANEQFF. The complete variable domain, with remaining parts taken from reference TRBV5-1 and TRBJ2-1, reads KAGVTQTPRYLIKTRGQQVTLSCSPISGHRSVSWYQQTPGQGLQFLFEYFSETQRNKGNFPGRFSGRQFSNSRSEMNVSTLELGDSALYLCASSFRPGANEQFFGPGTRLTVL.

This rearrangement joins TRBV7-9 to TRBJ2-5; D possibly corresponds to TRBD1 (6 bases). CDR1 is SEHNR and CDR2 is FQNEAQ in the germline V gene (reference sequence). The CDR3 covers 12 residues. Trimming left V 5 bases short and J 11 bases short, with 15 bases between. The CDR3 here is CASSLADQGQYF. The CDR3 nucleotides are TGTGCCAGCAGCCTCGCGGACCAGGGGCAGTACTTC.

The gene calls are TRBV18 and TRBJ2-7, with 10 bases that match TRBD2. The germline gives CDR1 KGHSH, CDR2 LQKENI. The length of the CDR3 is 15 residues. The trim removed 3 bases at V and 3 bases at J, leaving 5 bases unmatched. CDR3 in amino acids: CASSPSLAGDYEQYF. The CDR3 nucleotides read TGTGCCAGCTCACCCAGCCTAGCGGGAGACTACGAGCAGTACTTC.

The CDR3 nucleotides are TGTGCCAGCAGTGACCGAGGCACCGGGGAGCTGTTTTTT. Protein product: CASSDRGTGELFF. The gene calls are TRBV6-4 and TRBJ2-2; D is unresolved. Looked up from germline, CDR1 is MRHNA and CDR2 is SNTAGT. The CDR3 length is 13 residues. The ends were cut back, 2 bases at V and 4 bases at J, with 5 bases in the middle.